The 26 T cell receptor beta chains below all came from one sample that was sequenced in a study of blood T cell repertoires in COVID-19. Profiling relied on immunoSEQ multiplex PCR, and the TCRdb table lists in-frame clones only, not all of them. The sample records 220,000 or so clones, 70% to 85% being singletons. The sample taken for sequencing was peripheral blood. These receptors were taken from a woman older than 75 with acute or convalescent COVID-19.

V is TRBV30 and J is TRBJ2-1; 7 nucleotides align to TRBD1. V shed 5 bases, J shed 9 bases, and the junction held 10 bases outside the gene matches. Per the germline V gene, CDR1 is GTSNPN and CDR2 is SVGIG (reference sequence). The CDR3 length is 13 residues. The CDR3 DNA reads as TGTGCCTGGGAACTTAACAGGGGAACTGAGCAGTTCTTC. Amino acid sequence: CAWELNRGTEQFF.

Details on this clone: The same CDR3 can be traced to other DNA sequences in this sample. This chain joins TRBV6-4 and TRBJ2-5; TRBD1 matches at 7 bases. Trimming removed 5 bases from V and 2 bases from J; junction bases left unmatched: 2. CDR3 size: 13 residues. Germline V gene sequence: CDR1 MRHNA, CDR2 SNTAGT. The CDR3, as DNA: TGTGCCAGCAGTAGGGGGCCTCAAGAGACCCAGTACTTC. Its translation: CASSRGPQETQYF.

About this clone itself: Within the sample, other DNA sequences also encode this same CDR3. The J gene is TRBJ1-3, the V gene TRBV6-5; D call uncertain. This CDR3 is 15 amino acids long. Trimming took 0 bases from V and 2 from J, leaving 8 bases between them. Germline lookup yields CDR1 MNHEY and CDR2 SVGAGI. CDR3 coding DNA: TGTGCCAGCAGTTACTCGAGGACTCCTGGAAACACCATATATTTT. This encodes CASSYSRTPGNTIYF.

The chain combines TRBV7-9 with TRBJ1-2; 11 nucleotides line up with TRBD1. The CDR3 runs 13 residues. With 6 bases clipped from V and 8 bases from J, the junction kept 5 bases outside the gene matches. Germline CDR1 SEHNR, CDR2 FQNEAQ (reference sequence). CDR3 sequence (DNA): TGTGCCAGCAGTTGGACAGGGGGCTGGGGCTACACCTTC. Its translation: CASSWTGGWGYTF.

This clone has a single count. CDR3 loop: CATYRGFNSPLHF. DNA for the CDR3: TGTGCCACCTACAGGGGGTTTAATTCACCCCTCCACTTT. The chain has TRBV7-7 and TRBJ1-6, with TRBD1 identical over 8 bases. This CDR3 region has 13 residues. The germline CDR1 and CDR2 sequences are SSHAT and FNYEAQ (reference sequence). V trimming: 10 bases; J trimming: 6 bases; junction bases outside the gene matches: 5. Looking up the rest from reference TRBV7-7 and TRBJ1-6 gives the full variable domain: GAGVSQSPRYKVTKRGQDVTLRCDPISSHATLYWYQQALGQGPEFLTYFNYEAQPDKSGLPSDRFSAERPEGSISTLTIQRTEQRDSAMYRCATYRGFNSPLHFGNGTRLTVT.

V gene TRBV6-6 combines with J gene TRBJ1-1; 7 nucleotides agree with TRBD1. After removal of 8 bases from V and 5 bases from J, the junction contained 5 bases not matched to a gene. This CDR3 has 12 residues. Germline-derived CDR1 and CDR2 are MNHNY and SVGAGI (reference sequence). CDR3 nucleotide sequence: TGTGCCAGCGGAACAGGGGAGACTGAAGCTTTCTTT. Protein product: CASGTGETEAFF.

The V and J genes are TRBV4-1 and TRBJ2-3, with 7 positions matching TRBD2. The CDR3 is 15 amino acids. Germline values: CDR1 MGHRA, CDR2 YSYEKL. The J segment lost 5 bases and the V segment lost 4 bases, leaving 9 bases of the junction unmatched. The CDR3 nucleotides read TGCGCCAGCAGCCCAAGCGGGGCCCGCCGAGATACGCAGTATTTT. Its protein product is CASSPSGARRDTQYF.

The CDR3 sequence: CASSLGLDSSFETQYF. DNA for the CDR3: TGTGCCAGCAGTTTGGGACTAGATTCTTCCTTTGAGACCCAGTACTTC. V is TRBV6-5 and J is TRBJ2-5, with 8 bases fitting TRBD2. This CDR3 is 16 amino acids long. V lost 4 bases to trimming and J lost 5 bases; unmatched junction nucleotides: 12. Germline CDR1 MNHEY, CDR2 SVGAGI.

J is TRBJ2-2 and V is TRBV19; TRBD1 agrees at 7 bases. The germline V gene encodes CDR1 LNHDA and CDR2 SQIVND (reference sequence). V lost 2 bases to trimming and J lost 1 base; unmatched junction nucleotides: 4. CDR3 length: 16 amino acids. CDR3 in amino acids: CASSISRDRNTGELFF. For the CDR3, the DNA is TGTGCCAGTAGTATATCCCGGGACAGGAACACCGGGGAGCTGTTTTTT.

The chain employs TRBV7-2 and TRBJ2-2, with 10 positions matching TRBD2. Unmatched junction bases numbered 2, after V lost 3 bases and J lost 4 bases. Germline assignment: CDR1 SGHTA and CDR2 FQGNSA. The CDR3 sequence is 15 residues long. CDR3: CASSLGLATTGELFF. Here the CDR3 DNA reads TGTGCCAGCAGCTTGGGACTAGCGACCACCGGGGAGCTGTTTTTT.

The chain combines TRBV18 with TRBJ2-3, with TRBD2 matching over 7 bases. The ends lost 8 bases at V and 4 bases at J; junction bases unmatched: 15. CDR1 and CDR2 from the germline V gene are KGHSH and LQKENI. The CDR3 is 16 residues long. The CDR3 nucleotides read TGTGCCAGCCTTCGCACGGGGACTAACCTCGCAGATACGCAGTATTTT. Translation: CASLRTGTNLADTQYF.

The rearrangement uses TRBV5-5 and TRBJ1-5; the D is unclear. V was pared by 4 bases and J by 5 bases, with 13 bases between. Germline V lookup: CDR1 SGHKS, CDR2 YYEKEE (reference sequence). There are 14 residues in the CDR3. The CDR3 is CASSIAGGYQPQHF. The CDR3 DNA is TGTGCCAGCAGCATAGCGGGAGGGTATCAGCCCCAGCATTTT.

V gene TRBV6-6 combines with J gene TRBJ2-1; D is unresolved. Looked up from germline, CDR1 is MNHNY and CDR2 is SVGAGI (reference sequence). The CDR3 runs 13 residues. With 0 bases removed from V and 7 bases from J, the gap between germline ends came to 7 bases. CDR3 protein: CASSYSNANEQFF. CDR3 bases: TGTGCCAGCAGTTACTCGAATGCGAATGAGCAGTTCTTC.

The chain carries TRBV28 and TRBJ1-4; D ambiguous. The CDR3 is 14 amino acids. The V gene's germline CDR1 is MDHEN and CDR2 SYDVKM. Trimming left V 6 bases short and J 8 bases short, with 16 bases between. For the CDR3, the DNA is TGTGCCAGCAGGCCAGGCGGGTTTGGGGAAAAACTGTTTTTT. Translation gives CASRPGGFGEKLFF. The whole variable domain, remainder taken from reference TRBV28 and TRBJ1-4, is DVKVTQSSRYLVKRTGEKVFLECVQDMDHENMFWYRQDPGLGLRLIYFSYDVKMKEKGDIPEGYSVSREKKERFSLILESASTNQTSMYLCASRPGGFGEKLFFGSGTQLSVL.

The V gene is TRBV4-2, the J gene TRBJ1-1, with TRBD1 matching 7 bases. This CDR3 comprises 15 residues. V gave up 5 bases and J gave up 1 base; unmatched junction bases: 7. Germline loops: CDR1 LGHNA, CDR2 YNFKEQ. The CDR3 protein is CASSNTGVGNTEAFF. Here the CDR3 DNA reads TGTGCCAGCAGCAATACAGGGGTAGGGAACACTGAAGCTTTCTTT.

This rearrangement joins TRBV5-8 to TRBJ1-5, with 10 bases fitting TRBD1. Unmatched junction bases numbered 3, after V lost 4 bases and J lost 2 bases. CDR1 is SGHTS and CDR2 is YDEGEE in the germline V gene. This CDR3 is built from 15 residues. This chain's CDR3 is CASSAGTGGNQPQHF. The CDR3 DNA is TGTGCCAGCAGCGCCGGGACAGGGGGCAATCAGCCCCAGCATTTT.

The chain is built from TRBV30 and TRBJ1-5, with D tentatively TRBD1 (5 bases). Trimming left V 1 base short and J 6 bases short, with 13 bases between. Germline assignment: CDR1 GTSNPN and CDR2 SVGIG (reference sequence). There are 14 residues in the CDR3. The CDR3 DNA reads as TGTGCCTGGAGTGGCCAGGGCGGGGGTCAGCCCCAGCATTTT. Protein sequence: CAWSGQGGGQPQHF.

This clone occurred a few times. The chain has TRBV12-3 or TRBV12-4 and TRBJ1-5, with D perhaps TRBD1 (5 bases). CDR3 length: 12 amino acids. V lost 6 bases, J lost 5 bases, and 8 bases lay in between. In nucleotides, the CDR3 is TGTGCCAGCAGCCAGGGCCATCAGCCCCAGCATTTT. Translation: CASSQGHQPQHF.

The V and J genes are TRBV19 and TRBJ2-6; D is possibly TRBD2 (6 bases). The germline CDR1 and CDR2 sequences are LNHDA and SQIVND (reference sequence). This CDR3 comprises 12 residues. Trimming left V 2 bases short and J 17 bases short, with 13 bases between. CDR3 in DNA: TGTGCCAGTAGTATAAGCCCGCGGGACTTGACTTTC. Translating gives CASSISPRDLTF.

V gene TRBV30 combines with J gene TRBJ2-4; TRBD2 aligns across 8 bases. Per germline, CDR1 GTSNPN and CDR2 SVGIG (reference sequence). V shed 0 bases and J 6 bases; nucleotides not matched to a gene: 7. The CDR3 is 15 amino acids. CDR3 DNA sequence: TGTGCCTGGAGTGTGGGTAGCGGGACTGGAAACATTCAGTACTTC. Its translation is CAWSVGSGTGNIQYF.

The table lists this clone with a few counts. This chain links TRBV2 with TRBJ1-2; D is unclear. Per the germline V gene, CDR1 is SNHLY and CDR2 is FYNNEI. The CDR3 has 13 amino acids. The V and J ends lost 2 bases and 2 bases respectively, with 6 bases between them. This CDR3 is CASSENRNYGYTF. The CDR3 DNA reads as TGTGCCAGCAGTGAAAACAGAAACTATGGCTACACCTTC.

The chain carries TRBV7-2 and TRBJ1-5; D possibly corresponds to TRBD1 (5 bases). The germline V gene encodes CDR1 SGHTA and CDR2 FQGNSA. This CDR3 is 14 amino acids long. V was trimmed by 1 base and J by 3 bases, leaving 7 bases between them. CDR3 region: CASSLEGHNQPQHF. In DNA, the CDR3 is TGTGCCAGCAGCTTAGAGGGGCACAATCAGCCCCAGCATTTT. The full variable domain, rest sourced from reference TRBV7-2 and TRBJ1-5, is GAGVSQSPSNKVTEKGKDVELRCDPISGHTALYWYRQSLGQGLEFLIYFQGNSAPDKSGLPSDRFSAERTGGSVSTLTIQRTQQEDSAVYLCASSLEGHNQPQHFGDGTRLSIL.

The V gene is TRBV6-5, the J gene TRBJ1-1; the match to TRBD1 covers 8 bases. J gave up 1 base and V 3 bases, and 4 bases lay outside the gene matches. CDR1 and CDR2 (germline): MNHEY, SVGAGI. The CDR3 runs 15 residues. CDR3 DNA sequence: TGTGCCAGCAGTTATGGGGGACAGGAGAACACTGAAGCTTTCTTT. Translated, it gives CASSYGGQENTEAFF.

This clone was found once. This chain joins TRBV5-1 and TRBJ1-1; 7 nucleotides line up with TRBD1. Germline trimming cut 3 bases from V and 0 bases from J; bases unmatched to any gene: 2. This CDR3 is 14 amino acids long. Germline lookup yields CDR1 SGHRS and CDR2 YFSETQ. This CDR3 is CASSWTGMNTEAFF. The DNA of the CDR3 is TGCGCCAGCAGCTGGACAGGAATGAACACTGAAGCTTTCTTT.

J is TRBJ2-7 and V is TRBV5-6, with 7 bases lining up with TRBD1. The CDR3 spans 15 residues. Germline CDR1 reads SGHDT; CDR2 reads YYEEEE. Losses at the gene ends were 4 bases for V and 0 bases for J; bases not matched to a gene: 7. The CDR3 DNA is TGTGCCAGCAGCCCTGGGACAGAGATCTCCTACGAGCAGTACTTC. This translates into CASSPGTEISYEQYF.

The chain links TRBV7-2 to TRBJ2-7; D may be TRBD2 (6 bases). The V gene lost 11 bases and the J gene lost 0 bases, with 14 bases spanning the gap. The length of the CDR3 is 13 residues. CDR1 SGHTA and CDR2 FQGNSA come from the germline V gene. CDR3 sequence reads: CAGGLPSSYEQYF. For the CDR3, the DNA is TGTGCCGGGGGACTTCCCAGCTCCTACGAGCAGTACTTC.